A selection of T cell receptor beta chains follows, all from one sample in a study of T cell repertoires in cytomegalovirus infection. Their recognized antigens are unknown. In TCRdb, the reads were re-called with MiXCR into one record per CDR3 protein. The table shows about 360,000 distinct CDR3 sequences, with roughly a third occurring only once. The starting material was cultured PBMCs, obtained from culture after CMV antigen stimulation. The receptors originated from a human donor in good health (CMV status not recorded). Some clones in this sample may be carry-over from other donors' samples. Each CDR3 is given with its conserved first and last residue. A D gene is named only where the DNA matches it firmly. A row's size may be missing; if present it is once, few, many or a size class.

few TRBD1 TRBJ1-2 TRBV11-3 CASSDERTGGLGYTF TGTGCCAGCAGCGACGAGAGGACAGGGGGCCTTGGCTACACCTTC
. TRBD1 TRBJ2-4 TRBV20-1 CSALHYGQGKNIQYF TGCAGTGCCTTACACTACGGACAGGGCAAAAACATTCAGTACTTC
. . TRBJ2-6 TRBV7-2 CASSLVSRAGANVLTF TGTGCCAGCAGCTTAGTTTCCAGGGCTGGGGCCAACGTCCTGACTTTC
. . TRBJ2-7 TRBV7-6 CASSPQRPLPGEQYF TGTGCCAGCAGCCCGCAAAGACCGCTCCCTGGAGAGCAGTACTTC
. . TRBJ1-1 TRBV7-2 CASSLGGSRAEAFF TGTGCCAGCAGCTTAGGGGGTAGCCGCGCTGAAGCTTTCTTT
few TRBD2 TRBJ2-5 TRBV30 CAWSSASGQETQYF TGTGCCTGGAGTAGTGCTAGCGGACAAGAGACCCAGTACTTC
. . TRBJ2-7 TRBV6-1 CASSEVARRGSYEQYF TGTGCCAGCAGTGAAGTAGCGCGAAGGGGTTCCTACGAGCAGTACTTC
. . TRBJ1-4 TRBV4-3 CASSQDYRSAQATNEKLFF TGCGCCAGCAGCCAAGATTATCGCAGCGCCCAGGCAACTAATGAAAAACTGTTTTTT
. . TRBJ2-1 TRBV18 CASSPRDVSYNEQFF TGTGCCAGCTCACCACGAGATGTCTCCTACAATGAGCAGTTCTTC
few . TRBJ2-2 TRBV7-2 CASSLDRILNTGELFF TGTGCCAGCAGCTTAGACCGGATCCTTAACACCGGGGAGCTGTTTTTT
few TRBD1 TRBJ1-6 TRBV7-9 CASSDPGQGQNSPLHF TGTGCCAGCAGCGATCCGGGACAGGGGCAGAATTCACCCCTCCACTTT
. . TRBJ1-1 TRBV7-2 CASSLGGGGTEAFF TGTGCCAGCAGCTTGGGGGGCGGGGGTACTGAAGCTTTCTTT
. . TRBJ2-1 TRBV28 CASSPGLGRRVHEQFF TGTGCCAGCAGTCCGGGGCTAGGTCGAAGGGTCCATGAGCAGTTCTTC
. . TRBJ2-3 TRBV28 CASSFVAGFTDTQYF TGTGCCAGCAGTTTCGTCGCGGGATTCACAGATACGCAGTATTTT
few . TRBJ2-4 TRBV7-3 CASSLDRASESQYF TGTGCCAGCAGCTTAGATCGGGCTAGCGAGAGTCAGTACTTC
once TRBD1 TRBJ2-7 TRBV4-1 CASSIPGQSYEQYF TGCGCCAGCAGCATACCGGGACAGTCCTACGAGCAGTACTTC
few . TRBJ2-3 TRBV20-1 CSARPPREPTDTQYF TGCAGTGCTAGACCCCCACGGGAGCCCACAGATACGCAGTATTTT
few TRBD2 TRBJ2-5 TRBV7-2 CASSLVAGVRETQYF TGTGCCAGCAGCTTAGTAGCGGGGGTGCGGGAGACCCAGTACTTC
few TRBD2 TRBJ2-7 TRBV19 CASSSTSGRAGEQYF TGTGCCAGTAGTTCTACTAGCGGGAGGGCCGGCGAGCAGTACTTC
. . TRBJ1-2 TRBV3-1 CASSQGPANFDGYTF TGTGCCAGCAGCCAAGGGCCAGCCAATTTCGATGGCTACACCTTC
few TRBD1 TRBJ1-5 TRBV4-1 CASSLLTGGDQPQHF TGCGCCAGCAGCCTACTAACAGGGGGAGATCAGCCCCAGCATTTT
. . TRBJ1-2 TRBV7-2 CASSRRDNNNYGYTF TGTGCCAGCAGCCGGCGGGACAACAATAACTATGGCTACACCTTC
. . TRBJ1-2 TRBV20-1 CSATGPPGWGYTF TGCAGTGCTACCGGACCCCCGGGCTGGGGCTACACCTTC
. . TRBJ2-2 TRBV28 CASAVLTGELFF TGTGCCAGCGCAGTACTAACCGGGGAGCTGTTTTTT
. TRBD2 TRBJ2-7 TRBV18 CASSTSTSGAYEQYF TGTGCCAGCTCAACCTCGACTAGCGGTGCATACGAGCAGTACTTC
few . TRBJ1-1 TRBV18 CASSPVPTQNTEAFF TGTGCCAGCTCACCAGTCCCGACCCAGAACACTGAAGCTTTCTTT
. . TRBJ1-4 TRBV4-2 CASSHSKKGSADLFF TGTGCCAGCAGCCACTCGAAAAAGGGATCCGCGGACCTGTTTTTT
. TRBD1 TRBJ1-3 TRBV30 CAGHWKGANGNTIYF TGTGCCGGCCACTGGAAGGGGGCTAATGGAAACACCATATATTTT
. TRBD1 TRBJ1-5 TRBV12-3/TRBV12-4 CASSWTGTNQPQHF TGTGCCAGCAGCTGGACAGGGACCAATCAGCCCCAGCATTTT
few . TRBJ1-2 TRBV4-3 CASSQDYGQDYGYTF TGCGCCAGCAGCCAAGATTATGGGCAGGACTATGGCTACACCTTC
. TRBD1 TRBJ1-4 TRBV7-8 CASSLRTGQNEKLFF TGTGCCAGCAGCTTAAGGACAGGGCAAAATGAAAAACTGTTTTTT